This T cell receptor (beta chain) is drawn from a study of blood T cell repertoires in COVID-19. Study-level background: COVID-19 samples from acute and convalescent phases originated in the United States, Italy and Spain.

Patients in Seattle were enrolled during active infection, then followed longitudinally. CDR3 length: 14 residues. Germline CDR1 and CDR2: SGDLS and YYNGEE. V lost 4 bases to trimming and J lost 4 bases, with 13 bases between them. Under the authors' procedure: From reference gene primer amplification, estimates of nucleated cell counts were derived. Measured with immunoSEQ multiplex PCR; TCRdb has only the in-frame clones, and not every one. V, J and clone size are taken as reported in that table, and D and trimming were inferred from the DNA itself. Here the sample spans fewer than 600,000 clones, approximately 89% being singletons.

The receptor comes from a man between 18 and 29 years old with COVID-19, enrolled during active disease. The gene calls are TRBV9 and TRBJ2-3, with a weak D call TRBD2 (6 bases). The sequenced material came from peripheral blood. DNA for the CDR3: TGTGCCAGCAGCCCGAGACTAGGCGCAGATACGCAGTATTTT. This encodes CASSPRLGADTQYF.